This TCR beta chain was sequenced during a study of early T cells in non-severe SARS-CoV-2 infection. Study observations and caveats: The study's VDJdb matching favored anti-spike CD8 responses and missed private and CD4 specificities.

The table lists this clonotype with many counts. Its specificity is unknown. Its ends do not fully match the called genes, so a read error is possible. MiXCR, run by TCRdb on the 5' RACE reads, gives a single entry per CDR3 protein. The sample includes about 83,000 distinct CDR3 sequences, approximately 13% of them seen just once. This CDR3 contains 11 residues. Germline V lookup: CDR1 SNHLY, CDR2 FYNNEI. This clonotype was sampled from an adult who was a healthcare worker with PCR-confirmed SARS-CoV-2 infection or an uninfected control (not recorded which). The sample comprised whole blood. The J gene is TRBJ2-7, the V gene TRBV2; D call uncertain. The CDR3 DNA reads as TGTACCAGCATAATTTTTGACGAGCAGTACTTC. It translates to CTSIIFDEQYF.